The T cell receptor beta chain under discussion was sequenced for a study of blood T cell repertoires in COVID-19. About the study: Nucleic acid was either cDNA or gDNA, and it came from T cells, B-cell-depleted T cells, or PBMCs.

This CDR3 has 14 amino acids. Germline CDR1 LNHDA, CDR2 SQIVND (reference sequence). V was shortened by 7 bases and J by 2 bases, with 13 bases between the two germline ends. The protocol was immunoSEQ multiplex PCR, while the TCRdb copy is restricted to in-frame clones and leaves out a portion. The data contain some 230,000 clones, 70% to 85% of them singletons. Sequenced material: PBMCs or T cells enriched from blood (not recorded which). V is TRBV19 and J is TRBJ2-3; tentative D call: TRBD2 (5 bases). The TCR was taken from a middle-aged man who had recovered from COVID-19. The CDR3 region is CASNPRAPTDTQYF. In DNA, the CDR3 is TGTGCCAGTAACCCGAGGGCTCCCACAGATACGCAGTATTTT.